Each of the 3 T cell receptor beta chains below was sequenced from the same sample in a study of human T cells and chemical hapten exposure. TCRdb re-called the RACE reads through MiXCR, storing one row per CDR3 protein. The data contain 35,000 to 55,000 distinct CDR3 sequences, around a tenth of them singletons. The time point: patch test 2, 6 weeks after DPC sensitization. Treatment meaning: therapeutic diphenylcyclopropenone sensitization with weekly scalp DPC. Extraction yielded total RNA from whole blood (unfractionated). Sequences were derived from whole blood, sampled in connection with sensitization to the hapten diphenylcyclopropenone (DPC). The receptors stem from a woman aged 25 to 39 with alopecia areata. Some clones in this sample may be carry-over from other donors' samples.

This clonotype was seen repeatedly, ten times or more. J is TRBJ2-7 and V is TRBV30; D gene uncertain. Germline V gives CDR1 GTSNPN, CDR2 SVGIG (reference sequence). Between the trimmed V and J ends, which lost 6 bases and 3 bases, there was a span of 12 bases. The length of the CDR3 is 12 residues. The CDR3 here is CACRSAYYEQYF. In DNA form, the CDR3 reads TGTGCCTGCCGCTCAGCATACTACGAGCAGTACTTC.

The rearrangement links TRBV12-3 or TRBV12-4 to TRBJ2-6, with unresolved D. This CDR3 contains 15 residues. The V and J ends lost 9 bases and 2 bases respectively, with 14 bases between them. CDR3 in DNA: TGTGCCAGTACTACTCCAACCGCTGGGGCCAACGTCCTGACTTTC. Translated: CASTTPTAGANVLTF.

This clonotype was seen a handful of times. The V gene is TRBV6-2 or TRBV6-3, the J gene TRBJ2-5; the match to TRBD1 covers 8 bases. J was trimmed by 5 bases and V by 4 bases; bases with no gene match: 3. The V gene's germline CDR1 is MNHEY and CDR2 SVGEGT. The length of the CDR3 is 13 residues. CDR3 DNA sequence: TGTGCCAGCAGTTTCTACAGGGGGGAGACCCAGTACTTC. Its translation: CASSFYRGETQYF.